A single sample gave rise to the 31 T cell receptor beta chains below, sequenced in a study of blood T cells in healthy people across ages. Primed by a sample-barcoded 5' primer and a J-beta primer mix, a second PCR proceeded for about 6 to 12 cycles. In TCRdb, the 5' RACE reads were re-called with MiXCR into one record per CDR3 protein. The profile shows roughly 680,000 distinct CDR3 sequences, approximately 52% of them singletons. The sample consisted of blood. The receptor set was obtained from an elderly woman in good health.

This clonotype was seen ten or more times. This chain joins TRBV2 and TRBJ2-2; D is ambiguous. This CDR3 comprises 14 residues. The germline V gene has CDR1 SNHLY and CDR2 FYNNEI. V was pared by 6 bases and J by 0 bases, with 8 bases between. The CDR3, as DNA: TGTGCCAGCAGCCGGTTCCCGAACACCGGGGAGCTGTTTTTT. This gives the protein CASSRFPNTGELFF.

The table lists this clonotype with many counts. J is TRBJ2-1 and V is TRBV20-1, with 12 bases fitting TRBD2. Germline CDR1 is DFQATT and CDR2 is SNEGSKA (reference sequence). J was trimmed by 6 bases and V by 2 bases; bases with no gene match: 8. The CDR3 is 16 residues long. CDR3 sequence (DNA): TGCAGTGCTAGACCTCCTAGCGGGAGGGCGATCAATGAGCAGTTCTTC. It is translated as CSARPPSGRAINEQFF.

In the case of this clonotype: A much bigger clone sits one base away, suggesting this may be a read error. The CDR3 loop is CASRGLKLVNEQFF. The CDR3 bases are TGTGCCAGCAGGGGCCTAAAACTAGTCAATGAGCAGTTCTTC. The chain couples TRBV3-1 to TRBJ2-1; maybe TRBD2 (5 bases). Trimming removed 6 bases at V and 6 bases at J, with 15 bases between. CDR1 and CDR2 from the germline V gene are LGHDT and YNNKEL (reference sequence). CDR3 length: 14 residues.

This clonotype was observed a handful of times. The genes are TRBV7-3 and TRBJ2-5; D is unresolved. The CDR3 runs 13 residues. The V and J ends lost 7 bases and 3 bases respectively, with 12 bases between them. In germline, CDR1 is SGHTA, CDR2 FQGTGA. CDR3 sequence: CASNNGLEETQYF. The DNA of the CDR3 is TGTGCCAGCAACAACGGGCTAGAAGAGACCCAGTACTTC.

The V gene is TRBV11-2, the J gene TRBJ2-3; the D gene is possibly TRBD2 (5 bases). Trimming cost V 5 bases and J 0 bases, with 12 bases left between them. The length of the CDR3 is 15 residues. Looked up from germline, CDR1 is SGHAT and CDR2 is FQNNGV. The CDR3 spells CASSPGLISTDTQYF. The CDR3 DNA is TGTGCCAGCAGCCCTGGACTGATTAGCACAGATACGCAGTATTTT. Using reference TRBV11-2 and TRBJ2-3 for the parts outside the CDR3, the full variable domain is EAGVAQSPRYKIIEKRQSVAFWCNPISGHATLYWYQQILGQGPKLLIQFQNNGVVDDSQLPKDRFSAERLKGVDSTLKIQPAKLEDSAVYLCASSPGLISTDTQYFGPGTRLTVL.

The rearrangement uses TRBV6-1 and TRBJ2-2; 7 bases match TRBD2. Germline CDR1 and CDR2: MNHNS and SASEGT. V dropped 4 bases and J dropped 5; count of bases not matched to a gene: 10. CDR3 length: 16 amino acids. In nucleotides, the CDR3 is TGTGCCAGCAGTGCCCGCCCCTGGGAGGGGACCGGGGAGCTGTTTTTT. Encoded protein: CASSARPWEGTGELFF.

In this sample, this clonotype turned up a few times. The V call is TRBV20-1, the J call TRBJ2-1, with 9 bases that match TRBD2. The CDR3 contains 17 residues. V lost 0 bases and J lost 0; bases outside the gene matches: 6. The germline gives CDR1 DFQATT, CDR2 SNEGSKA (reference sequence). CDR3 sequence (DNA): TGCAGTGCTAGAGATGGAGCGGGGGGACCCTCCTACAATGAGCAGTTCTTC. Translation: CSARDGAGGPSYNEQFF.

This clonotype has a handful of counts. The V and J genes are TRBV7-3 and TRBJ2-2; D gene ambiguous. CDR3 length equals 13 residues. Per germline, CDR1 SGHTA and CDR2 FQGTGA. V lost 2 bases and J 6 bases, leaving 7 bases between the germline ends. The CDR3 coding sequence is TGTGCCAGCAGCTTAGATGGCGCCGGGGAGCTGTTTTTT. It yields the protein CASSLDGAGELFF.

CDR3 nucleotide sequence: TGCGCCAGCAGGCTACTAGCGGGGGACTCCAATGGAGGGGAGCAGTTCTTC. As protein: CASRLLAGDSNGGEQFF. This chain joins TRBV4-1 and TRBJ2-1; 11 bases fit TRBD2. With 6 bases clipped from V and 10 bases from J, the junction kept 17 bases outside the gene matches. Germline lookup yields CDR1 MGHRA and CDR2 YSYEKL. This CDR3 contains 17 residues.

V gene TRBV11-2 combines with J gene TRBJ2-1; 9 bases align to TRBD2. The end of the DNA is better explained by TRBJ2-7, so the J call may be wrong. CDR3 length: 21 amino acids. Germline V gene data show CDR1 as SGHAT and CDR2 as FQNNGV. CDR3 in amino acids: CASSLDRGGQRLAAYYNEQYF. The CDR3 region has the DNA TGTGCCAGCAGCTTAGATAGGGGGGGGCAGCGACTAGCGGCCTACTACAATGAGCAGTACTTC.

V gene TRBV11-2 combines with J gene TRBJ2-5, with 7 nucleotides matching TRBD2. The end of the DNA is better explained by TRBJ2-4, so the J call may be wrong. CDR3 length equals 14 residues. Germline V gives CDR1 SGHAT, CDR2 FQNNGV. The CDR3 here is CASSQLADGNIQYF. Here the CDR3 DNA reads TGTGCCAGCAGCCAGCTAGCGGACGGAAACATTCAGTACTTC.

The rearrangement uses TRBV7-9 and TRBJ2-2, with a weak D call TRBD2 (6 bases). Germline CDR1 reads SEHNR; CDR2 reads FQNEAQ (reference sequence). This CDR3 comprises 15 residues. V lost 5 bases to trimming and J lost 4 bases, with 14 bases between them. The DNA for the CDR3 is TGTGCCAGCAGCAAAGCGCTCGGGGGCACCGGGGAGCTGTTTTTT. It is translated as CASSKALGGTGELFF.

This clonotype occurred many times. The chain uses TRBV29-1 and TRBJ2-5; tentatively, D is TRBD1 or TRBD2 (6 bases each). The germline CDR1 and CDR2 sequences are SQVTM and ANQGSEA. This CDR3 contains 14 residues. V gave up 6 bases and J gave up 2 bases, with 16 bases separating them. CDR3 sequence reads: CSVGPGAQQETQYF. DNA for the CDR3: TGCAGCGTGGGACCGGGGGCCCAACAAGAGACCCAGTACTTC.

About this clonotype: This clone may be a read error of a much larger clone one base away. The chain is built from TRBV7-2 and TRBJ2-7; D tentatively reads TRBD1 or TRBD2 (5 bases each). Germline V gene sequence: CDR1 SGHTA, CDR2 FQGNSA. CDR3 length: 13 amino acids. The CDR3 protein is CASSFWGPYERYF. The CDR3 DNA reads TGTGCCAGCAGCTTTTGGGGACCCTACGAGCGGTACTTC.

The chain is built from TRBV12-3 or TRBV12-4 and TRBJ2-1, with 12 bases aligning to TRBD2. Germline trimming cut 3 bases from V and 8 bases from J; bases unmatched to any gene: 11. The CDR3 spans 17 residues. The CDR3 loop reads CASSFGETSGSPHEQFF. The CDR3 DNA sequence: TGTGCCAGCAGTTTTGGCGAGACTAGCGGGAGCCCCCATGAGCAGTTCTTC.

The chain joins TRBV20-1 to TRBJ1-2; possible D gene TRBD1, 6 bases. Trimming took off 1 base at V and 7 bases at J, with 16 bases between the two ends. CDR1 is DFQATT, CDR2 SNEGSKA, per germline (reference sequence). The CDR3 length is 14 residues. The CDR3 nucleotides are TGCAGTGCTAGAGCGTCCGGGGGCAGGGGTGGCTACACCTTC. This translates into CSARASGGRGGYTF.

The chain carries TRBV29-1 and TRBJ2-1; the D is unclear. Looked up from germline, CDR1 is SQVTM and CDR2 is ANQGSEA. The CDR3 totals 11 residues. Deletions cut 8 bases from V and 8 bases from J, with 13 bases between. CDR3 nucleotides: TGCAGCTCCGGAGATCTCCATGAGCAGTTCTTC. Its translation: CSSGDLHEQFF.

On this clonotype itself: A much larger clone is a single base away; this may be a read error. This CDR3 reads CASRLVVGSKNIQYF. CDR3 coding DNA: TGTGCCAGCAGATTAGTGGTGGGGTCCAAAAACATTCAGTACTTC. V gene TRBV28 combines with J gene TRBJ2-5; D ambiguous. The better agreement between TRBJ2-4 and the DNA end casts doubt on the J call. The germline CDR1 and CDR2 sequences are MDHEN and SYDVKM. The CDR3 is made up of 15 amino acids.

The V and J genes are TRBV12-3 or TRBV12-4 and TRBJ2-2, with D possibly called TRBD1 or TRBD2 (5 bases each). The CDR3 runs 14 residues. V was trimmed by 7 bases and J by 7 bases, leaving 16 bases between them. The CDR3 sequence is CASNPWDAVGELFF. The CDR3, as DNA: TGTGCCAGCAACCCCTGGGACGCCGTCGGGGAGCTGTTTTTT.

This chain connects TRBV20-1 to TRBJ1-6; D possibly corresponds to TRBD1 (5 bases). The V end lost 3 bases, the J end lost 10 bases, and 13 bases lay between the germline ends. The CDR3 length is 13 residues. The germline V gene encodes CDR1 DFQATT and CDR2 SNEGSKA (reference sequence). The CDR3 sequence is CSASPRVGSPLHF. Here the CDR3 DNA reads TGCAGTGCTAGTCCCAGGGTTGGCTCACCCCTCCACTTT.

This clonotype was seen a single time. The chain combines TRBV29-1 with TRBJ2-1; D might be TRBD2 (6 bases). Trimming left V 7 bases short and J 4 bases short, with 17 bases between. Germline V gene sequence: CDR1 SQVTM, CDR2 ANQGSEA. CDR3 size: 14 residues. CDR3 protein: CSAFRGSFYNEQFF. CDR3 sequence (DNA): TGCAGCGCCTTCCGGGGGTCGTTTTACAATGAGCAGTTCTTC.

The rearrangement uses TRBV20-1 and TRBJ2-1; a possible D gene is TRBD1 (6 bases). V was cut by 5 bases and J by 6 bases, with 14 bases left in between. Per the germline V gene, CDR1 is DFQATT and CDR2 is SNEGSKA (reference sequence). CDR3 size: 13 residues. The CDR3, as DNA: TGCAGTGCTCGACGGGACACCTTCAATGAGCAGTTCTTC. Protein product: CSARRDTFNEQFF.

J is TRBJ1-1 and V is TRBV7-2, with D maybe TRBD1 (5 bases). The CDR3 covers 14 residues. Germline CDR1 reads SGHTA; CDR2 reads FQGNSA. Deletions cut 5 bases from V and 4 bases from J, with 14 bases between. The CDR3 loop is CASSPGGATTEAFF. The DNA of the CDR3 is TGTGCCAGCAGCCCTGGCGGGGCCACCACTGAAGCTTTCTTT.

Of note for this clonotype: This clone may be a read error of a much larger clone one base away. The chain is built from TRBV28 and TRBJ2-1, with D hard to call. The CDR3 spans 13 residues. The V end lost 5 bases, the J end lost 13 bases, and 18 bases lay between the germline ends. CDR1 and CDR2 (germline): MDHEN, SYDVKM. CDR3 sequence reads: CASSATAPWTQFF. In DNA, the CDR3 is TGTGCCAGCAGTGCTACAGCCCCATGGACCCAGTTCTTC.

There are a few counts of this clonotype. The rearrangement uses TRBV20-1 and TRBJ2-5, with 9 bases fitting TRBD2. CDR3 length equals 15 residues. Losses at the gene ends were 6 bases for V and 4 bases for J; bases not matched to a gene: 12. Germline V CDR1 and CDR2: DFQATT, SNEGSKA (reference sequence). The CDR3 here is CSAPSPRAGGETQYF. The CDR3 DNA reads TGCAGTGCCCCTTCCCCCCGAGCGGGAGGAGAGACCCAGTACTTC.

In the case of this clonotype: A much larger clone lies one base from this, so it may be a read error. This chain connects TRBV20-1 to TRBJ2-1, with TRBD2 identical over 12 bases. V lost 6 bases and J lost 9; bases outside the gene matches: 9. This CDR3 is built from 14 residues. CDR1 and CDR2 (germline): DFQATT, SNEGSKA (reference sequence). The CDR3, as DNA: TGCAGTGCAAGACTAGCGGGGGTGCGGAGTGAGCAGTTCTTC. As protein: CSARLAGVRSEQFF.

This clonotype was observed a few times. The genes are TRBV7-2 and TRBJ2-3, with no clear D. There are 14 residues in the CDR3. Germline V gives CDR1 SGHTA, CDR2 FQGNSA. Trimming took 3 bases from V and 2 from J, leaving 9 bases between them. The DNA for the CDR3 is TGTGCCAGCAGCTTGAAGCAGCACACAGATACGCAGTATTTT. It translates to CASSLKQHTDTQYF.

The gene calls are TRBV30 and TRBJ1-1; TRBD1 aligns across 10 bases. Germline V gene lookup returns CDR1 GTSNPN and CDR2 SVGIG (reference sequence). This CDR3 is 12 amino acids long. Unmatched junction bases numbered 4, after V lost 7 bases and J lost 5 bases. This CDR3 reads CALTGGATEAFF. CDR3 bases: TGTGCCTTGACAGGGGGCGCGACTGAAGCTTTCTTT.

This rearrangement joins TRBV5-1 to TRBJ2-2; 8 positions agree with TRBD1. From germline, CDR1 is SGHRS and CDR2 YFSETQ. CDR3 size: 14 residues. Trimming at V came to 2 bases and at J to 7 bases, leaving 4 bases not matched to a gene. In DNA, the CDR3 is TGCGCCAGCAGCTTCAACAGGGGGAGCGGGGAGCTGTTTTTT. It yields the protein CASSFNRGSGELFF.

V is TRBV24-1 and J is TRBJ2-7; 7 nucleotides match TRBD1. This CDR3 has 15 residues. CDR1 and CDR2 from the germline V gene are KGHDR and SFDVKD. V shed 3 bases, J shed 4 bases, and the junction held 8 bases outside the gene matches. The CDR3 region has the DNA TGTGCCACCAGTGATACCGGGACAGATTCTTACGAGCAGTACTTC. Its translation is CATSDTGTDSYEQYF.

The CDR3 nucleotides are TGTGCCAGCAGCTTAGTAGGGCAGTTTACCTACGAGCAGTACTTC. Translated: CASSLVGQFTYEQYF. The chain joins TRBV11-2 to TRBJ2-7, with D unresolved. The germline V and J ends were trimmed by 1 base and 2 bases, with 12 bases remaining between them. The CDR3 consists of 15 residues. The germline CDR1 and CDR2 sequences are SGHAT and FQNNGV.